This entry lists 30 T cell receptor beta chains sequenced from one sample in a study of technical replicates of blood from a handful of donors. TCRdb keeps only in-frame clones here, not all; method: immunoSEQ multiplex PCR. The data hold more than 90,000 clones, with approximately 94% observed a single time. Sequencing was done on a sample of T cells isolated from PBMCs. These receptors were collected from a human donor in good health.

This chain uses TRBV11-1 with TRBJ1-1; no reliable D call. The CDR3 spans 16 residues. Germline V gives CDR1 SGHAT, CDR2 FQDESV (reference sequence). Trimming took 1 base from V and 6 from J, leaving 18 bases between them. The chain's CDR3 is CASSLVGSLNGAEAFF. DNA for the CDR3: TGTGCCAGCAGCTTAGTTGGGTCTCTCAACGGGGCTGAAGCTTTCTTT.

This sequence joins TRBV29-1 and TRBJ1-1, with 8 bases identical to TRBD1. V lost 7 bases and J lost 1; bases outside the gene matches: 2. The germline V gene encodes CDR1 SQVTM and CDR2 ANQGSEA. The CDR3 length is 12 residues. The CDR3 region has the DNA TGCAGCGCGGACAGGGCGAACACTGAAGCTTTCTTT. This gives the protein CSADRANTEAFF.

The V gene is TRBV29-1, the J gene TRBJ2-7; D is perhaps TRBD1 (5 bases). V was pared by 4 bases and J by 0 bases, with 13 bases between. Germline V CDR1 and CDR2: SQVTM, ANQGSEA. The CDR3 length is 14 residues. This CDR3 reads CSVADGDSSYEQYF. The CDR3 DNA reads TGCAGCGTTGCCGACGGAGACAGCTCCTACGAGCAGTACTTC.

This sequence joins TRBV21-1 and TRBJ1-2. TRBV21-1 is noted as a pseudogene. This CDR3 comprises 16 residues. The DNA of the CDR3 is TGTGCCAGCAGCAACATCCGGGTTGGAAGAGGCTATGGCTACACCTTC. Protein: CASSNIRVGRGYGYTF.

V is TRBV7-3 and J is TRBJ2-3; D might be TRBD2 (5 bases). Germline V gene data show CDR1 as SGHTA and CDR2 as FQGTGA. The CDR3 has 14 residues. V was shortened by 5 bases and J by 2 bases, with 11 bases between the two germline ends. The CDR3: CASSLRTHTDTQYF. The CDR3 region has the DNA TGTGCCAGCAGCCTCCGGACTCACACAGATACGCAGTATTTT.

The chain combines TRBV27 with TRBJ1-2; D call uncertain. V was shortened by 5 bases and J by 4 bases, with 14 bases between the two germline ends. CDR3 length equals 14 residues. CDR1 is MNHEY and CDR2 is SMNVEV in the germline V gene (reference sequence). In nucleotides, the CDR3 is TGTGCCAGCAGTCCGAGACCTGAGGTCTATGGCTACACCTTC. Translated, it gives CASSPRPEVYGYTF.

The V and J genes are TRBV4-1 and TRBJ2-6; TRBD2 agrees at 9 bases. The CDR3 runs to 19 residues. The V segment lost 2 bases and the J segment 3 bases; nucleotides outside the gene matches: 11. CDR1 MGHRA and CDR2 YSYEKL come from the germline V gene. This CDR3 is CASSQLPRGGAGGANVLTF. The CDR3 bases are TGCGCCAGCAGCCAACTTCCTCGCGGGGGGGCCGGTGGGGCCAACGTCCTGACTTTC.

This clone was detected only once. The V gene is TRBV4-1, the J gene TRBJ2-1; D perhaps matches TRBD1 (6 bases). With 4 bases removed from V and 0 bases from J, the gap between germline ends came to 13 bases. Germline V gives CDR1 MGHRA, CDR2 YSYEKL. CDR3 length: 16 residues. This CDR3 reads CASSPTRGLSYNEQFF. DNA of the CDR3: TGCGCCAGCAGCCCAACCAGGGGTCTCTCCTACAATGAGCAGTTCTTC.

The chain couples TRBV30 to TRBJ1-1; D uncertain. The CDR3 extends over 11 amino acids. CDR1 GTSNPN and CDR2 SVGIG come from the germline V gene (reference sequence). V was shortened by 4 bases and J by 3 bases, with 6 bases between the two germline ends. The chain's CDR3 is CAWTRYTEAFF. CDR3 in DNA: TGTGCCTGGACACGGTACACTGAAGCTTTCTTT.

The rearrangement uses TRBV7-9 and TRBJ1-5; D is undetermined. Germline assignment: CDR1 SEHNR and CDR2 FQNEAQ (reference sequence). The germline V and J ends were trimmed by 2 bases and 0 bases, with 5 bases remaining between them. There are 14 residues in the CDR3. The CDR3 region has the DNA TGTGCCAGCAGCTTAACAGATAGCAATCAGCCCCAGCATTTT. Its translation is CASSLTDSNQPQHF. Looking up the rest from reference TRBV7-9 and TRBJ1-5 gives the full variable domain: DTGVSQNPRHKITKRGQNVTFRCDPISEHNRLYWYRQTLGQGPEFLTYFQNEAQLEKSRLLSDRFSAERPKGSFSTLEIQRTEQGDSAMYLCASSLTDSNQPQHFGDGTRLSIL.

The rearrangement joins TRBV5-8 to TRBJ2-3; TRBD1 matches 10 bases. The CDR3 has 14 residues. The V gene end was trimmed by 3 bases and the J gene end by 4 bases; junction bases not matched to a gene: 2. CDR1 is SGHTS, CDR2 YDEGEE, per germline. The CDR3 protein is CASSWTGGSDTQYF. CDR3 nucleotide sequence: TGTGCCAGCAGCTGGACAGGGGGTTCAGATACGCAGTATTTT.

Only one count was recorded for this clone. This sequence joins TRBV2 and TRBJ2-1; TRBD2 matches at 12 bases. The CDR3 extends over 14 amino acids. Germline V gene data show CDR1 as SNHLY and CDR2 as FYNNEI. The J segment lost 6 bases and the V segment lost 6 bases, leaving 3 bases of the junction unmatched. The CDR3 sequence is CASSLAGGLNEQFF. The CDR3 nucleotides are TGTGCCAGCAGCCTAGCGGGAGGGCTCAATGAGCAGTTCTTC.

The chain joins TRBV5-4 to TRBJ2-7; 13 bases fit TRBD2. The V gene end was trimmed by 4 bases and the J gene end by 0 bases; junction bases not matched to a gene: 7. The germline CDR1 and CDR2 sequences are SGHNT and YYREEE (reference sequence). The CDR3 is made up of 17 amino acids. The CDR3 DNA follows: TGTGCCAGCAGCATAGGACTAGCGGGGGCGAGCTCCTACGAGCAGTACTTC. Its protein product is CASSIGLAGASSYEQYF.

The V call is TRBV9, the J call TRBJ2-3; maybe TRBD1 (6 bases). Germline CDR1 is SGDLS and CDR2 is YYNGEE. The V gene lost 0 bases and the J gene lost 0 bases, with 11 bases spanning the gap. The length of the CDR3 is 16 residues. The CDR3 sequence is CASSVGGQSSTDTQYF. The CDR3 DNA reads as TGTGCCAGCAGCGTAGGGGGGCAATCTAGCACAGATACGCAGTATTTT.

This chain links TRBV6-1 with TRBJ1-6; the D is unclear. With 6 bases removed from V and 9 bases from J, the gap between germline ends came to 15 bases. The CDR3 spans 14 residues. Germline loops: CDR1 MNHNS, CDR2 SASEGT. CDR3 DNA sequence: TGTGCCAGCAGACGGGTGGCTCTAGGTTCACCCCTCCACTTT. This encodes CASRRVALGSPLHF.

V gene TRBV14 combines with J gene TRBJ2-7; 8 nucleotides match TRBD1. The germline V gene encodes CDR1 SGHDN and CDR2 FVKESK. The CDR3 length is 15 residues. Trimming cost V 1 base and J 4 bases; bases outside gene matches: 6. CDR3 loop: CASSQAWDRTYEQYF. The CDR3, as DNA: TGTGCCAGCAGCCAAGCTTGGGACAGGACATACGAGCAGTACTTC. Variable domain in full (rest from reference TRBV14 and TRBJ2-7): EAGVTQFPSHSVIEKGQTVTLRCDPISGHDNLYWYRRVMGKEIKFLLHFVKESKQDESGMPNNRFLAERTGGTYSTLKVQPAELEDSGVYFCASSQAWDRTYEQYFGPGTRLTVT.

The V call is TRBV11-3, the J call TRBJ2-3, with a tentative D call TRBD1 (5 bases). V lost 5 bases to trimming and J lost 1 base, with 10 bases between them. The germline CDR1 and CDR2 sequences are SGHNT and YENEEA. The CDR3 spans 14 residues. CDR3 sequence (DNA): TGTGCCAGCAGCGGAGAACAGGGCACAGATACGCAGTATTTT. Translation: CASSGEQGTDTQYF. Complete variable domain (other parts from reference TRBV11-3 and TRBJ2-3): EAGVVQSPRYKIIEKKQPVAFWCNPISGHNTLYWYLQNLGQGPELLIRYENEEAVDDSQLPKDRFSAERLKGVDSTLKIQPAELGDSAVYLCASSGEQGTDTQYFGPGTRLTVL.

The CDR3 protein is CASSRSTVTNEKLFF. CDR3 coding DNA: TGCGCCAGCAGCCGCTCGACAGTAACTAATGAAAAACTGTTTTTT. V usage is TRBV4-1 and J usage is TRBJ1-4, with a possible D match to TRBD1 (5 bases). V lost 4 bases to trimming and J lost 1 base, with 10 bases between them. The V gene's germline CDR1 is MGHRA and CDR2 YSYEKL. The CDR3 is 15 amino acids.

J is TRBJ2-5 and V is TRBV2; D might be TRBD2 (5 bases). CDR3 length equals 11 residues. Germline CDR1 SNHLY, CDR2 FYNNEI. The ends were cut back, 8 bases at V and 4 bases at J, with 8 bases in the middle. The CDR3 here is CASLRGETQYF. In DNA form, the CDR3 reads TGTGCCAGCTTACGGGGAGAGACCCAGTACTTC.

The chain is built from TRBV6-1 and TRBJ1-3; D is possibly TRBD1 (5 bases). The CDR3 consists of 16 residues. V was pared by 2 bases and J by 7 bases, with 18 bases between. Germline V gives CDR1 MNHNS, CDR2 SASEGT. CDR3: CASSEPRWQGRNTIYF. The CDR3 coding sequence is TGTGCCAGCAGTGAACCCCGATGGCAGGGAAGGAACACCATATATTTT.

This chain links TRBV28 with TRBJ1-3, with D tentatively TRBD1 (5 bases). This CDR3 has 15 residues. V was shortened by 3 bases and J by 1 base, with 10 bases between the two germline ends. Per germline, CDR1 MDHEN and CDR2 SYDVKM. CDR3 DNA: TGTGCCAGCAGTTTGGGGGGGGGTTCTGGAAACACCATATATTTT. Translated: CASSLGGGSGNTIYF.

This rearrangement joins TRBV19 to TRBJ2-3, with D uncertain. Trimming removed 3 bases at V and 1 base at J, with 11 bases between. The CDR3 loop spans 15 amino acids. Looked up from germline, CDR1 is LNHDA and CDR2 is SQIVND (reference sequence). The CDR3 nucleotides are TGTGCCAGTAGTATCGGTGGTTACCGCACAGATACGCAGTATTTT. Translating it yields CASSIGGYRTDTQYF.

This chain joins TRBV28 and TRBJ1-2; 10 bases are a match to TRBD1. CDR3 length: 18 residues. Germline lookup yields CDR1 MDHEN and CDR2 SYDVKM. The J segment lost 3 bases and the V segment lost 5 bases, leaving 15 bases of the junction unmatched. This CDR3 reads CASSPTPLGQGFHYGYTF. In DNA, the CDR3 is TGTGCCAGCAGTCCAACCCCGTTGGGACAGGGGTTTCACTATGGCTACACCTTC.

The CDR3 reads CASSFRQGDEKLFF. The CDR3 DNA sequence: TGCGCCAGCAGCTTTAGGCAGGGGGATGAAAAACTGTTTTTT. The genes are TRBV5-1 and TRBJ1-4; 7 nucleotides align to TRBD1. The ends lost 2 bases at V and 6 bases at J; junction bases unmatched: 4. The CDR3 has 14 residues. Germline assignment: CDR1 SGHRS and CDR2 YFSETQ.

V gene TRBV15 combines with J gene TRBJ2-3, with 7 bases matching TRBD2. The V gene's germline CDR1 is LNHNV and CDR2 YYDKDF (reference sequence). The ends lost 0 bases at V and 4 bases at J; junction bases unmatched: 4. This CDR3 has 15 residues. The CDR3 here is CATSRELTSADTQYF. In nucleotides, the CDR3 is TGTGCCACCAGCAGAGAGCTTACTAGCGCAGATACGCAGTATTTT.

The chain joins TRBV25-1 to TRBJ1-1, with a tentative D call TRBD1 (5 bases). The germline V and J ends were trimmed by 10 bases and 4 bases, with 16 bases remaining between them. The CDR3 runs to 13 residues. Germline CDR1 reads MGHDK; CDR2 reads SYGVNS. The CDR3 reads CATAPLGGTEAFF. Here the CDR3 DNA reads TGTGCCACAGCCCCCTTGGGGGGCACTGAAGCTTTCTTT.

This chain links TRBV6-5 with TRBJ2-7, with D tentatively TRBD2 (5 bases). The CDR3 totals 11 residues. Between the trimmed V and J ends, which lost 5 bases and 8 bases, there was a span of 10 bases. The V gene's germline CDR1 is MNHEY and CDR2 SVGAGI. The CDR3 bases are TGTGCCAGCAGTCGCCGGGGTAAGCAGTACTTC. This translates into CASSRRGKQYF.

The V call is TRBV6-1, the J call TRBJ2-7; the D is unclear. V was clipped by 0 bases and J by 0 bases, with 15 bases between them. This CDR3 has 17 amino acids. Germline V lookup: CDR1 MNHNS, CDR2 SASEGT. CDR3 residues: CASSEALGPGPSYEQYF. The CDR3 region has the DNA TGTGCCAGCAGTGAAGCGCTTGGCCCAGGCCCCTCCTACGAGCAGTACTTC.

The CDR3: CASGITSAAYNEQFF. The DNA of the CDR3 is TGTGCCAGCGGCATAACTAGCGCTGCTTACAATGAGCAGTTCTTC. This chain links TRBV27 with TRBJ2-1; 7 bases line up with TRBD2. The CDR3 runs to 15 residues. The V and J ends lost 8 bases and 4 bases, in that order; junction bases with no gene match: 11. Germline V gene data show CDR1 as MNHEY and CDR2 as SMNVEV (reference sequence).

The chain employs TRBV9 and TRBJ1-1; the D gene is possibly TRBD1 (6 bases). Trimming shortened V by 3 bases and J by 1 base, and 13 bases separated the two germline ends. The CDR3 loop spans 15 amino acids. CDR1 SGDLS and CDR2 YYNGEE come from the germline V gene. CDR3 in DNA: TGTGCCAGCAGCGGACGGACAGAAACGAACACTGAAGCTTTCTTT. Encoded protein: CASSGRTETNTEAFF.